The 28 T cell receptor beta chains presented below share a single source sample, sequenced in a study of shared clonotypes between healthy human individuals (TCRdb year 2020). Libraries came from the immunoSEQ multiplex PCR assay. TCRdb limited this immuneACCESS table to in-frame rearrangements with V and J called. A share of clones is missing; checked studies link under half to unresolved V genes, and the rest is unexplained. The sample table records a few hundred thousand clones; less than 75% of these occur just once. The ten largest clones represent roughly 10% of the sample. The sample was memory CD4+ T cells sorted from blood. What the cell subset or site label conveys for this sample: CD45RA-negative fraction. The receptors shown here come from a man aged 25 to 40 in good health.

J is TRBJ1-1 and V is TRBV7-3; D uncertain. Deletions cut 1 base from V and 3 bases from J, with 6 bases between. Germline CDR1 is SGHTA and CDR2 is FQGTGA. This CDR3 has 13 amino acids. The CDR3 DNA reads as TGTGCCAGCAGCTTAAATATCGACACTGAAGCTTTCTTT. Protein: CASSLNIDTEAFF.

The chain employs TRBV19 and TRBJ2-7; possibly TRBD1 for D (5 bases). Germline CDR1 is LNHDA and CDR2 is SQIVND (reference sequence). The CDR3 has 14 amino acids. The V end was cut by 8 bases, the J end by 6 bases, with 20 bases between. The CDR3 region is CASPPWPGYLEQYF. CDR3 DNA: TGTGCCAGTCCGCCGTGGCCAGGGTACCTCGAGCAGTACTTC.

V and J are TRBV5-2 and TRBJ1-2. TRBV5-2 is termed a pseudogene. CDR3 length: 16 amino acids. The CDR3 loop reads CASKPRRVRKTYGYTF. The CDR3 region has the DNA TGTGCCAGCAAACCAAGGCGAGTACGAAAGACCTATGGCTACACCTTC.

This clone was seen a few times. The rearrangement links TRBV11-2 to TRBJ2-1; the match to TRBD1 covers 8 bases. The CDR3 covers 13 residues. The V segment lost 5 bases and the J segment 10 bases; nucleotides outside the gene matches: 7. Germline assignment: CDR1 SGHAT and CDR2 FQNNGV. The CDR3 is CASSTDRGGEQFF. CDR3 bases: TGTGCCAGCAGCACTGACAGGGGAGGCGAGCAGTTCTTC. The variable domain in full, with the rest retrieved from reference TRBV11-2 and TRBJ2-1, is EAGVAQSPRYKIIEKRQSVAFWCNPISGHATLYWYQQILGQGPKLLIQFQNNGVVDDSQLPKDRFSAERLKGVDSTLKIQPAKLEDSAVYLCASSTDRGGEQFFGPGTRLTVL.

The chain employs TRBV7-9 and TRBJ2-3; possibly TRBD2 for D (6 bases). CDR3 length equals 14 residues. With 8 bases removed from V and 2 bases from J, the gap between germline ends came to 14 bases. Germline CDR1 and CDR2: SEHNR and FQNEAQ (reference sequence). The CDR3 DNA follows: TGTGCCAGCCGCCGGGCTAGCGTCACAGATACGCAGTATTTT. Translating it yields CASRRASVTDTQYF.

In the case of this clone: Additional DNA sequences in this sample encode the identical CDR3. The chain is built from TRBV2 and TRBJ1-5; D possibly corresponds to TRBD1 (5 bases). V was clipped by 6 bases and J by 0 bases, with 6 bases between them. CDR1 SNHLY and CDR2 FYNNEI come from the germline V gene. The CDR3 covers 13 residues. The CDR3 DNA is TGTGCCAGCAGGGGGGATAGCAATCAGCCCCAGCATTTT. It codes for CASRGDSNQPQHF.

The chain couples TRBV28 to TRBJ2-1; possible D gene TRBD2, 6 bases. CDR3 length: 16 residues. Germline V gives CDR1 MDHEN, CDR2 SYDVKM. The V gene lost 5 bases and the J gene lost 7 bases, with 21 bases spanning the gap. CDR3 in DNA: TGTGCCAGCAGTAGCCGGGACTCTCACATAAGGAATGAGCAGTTCTTC. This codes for CASSSRDSHIRNEQFF.

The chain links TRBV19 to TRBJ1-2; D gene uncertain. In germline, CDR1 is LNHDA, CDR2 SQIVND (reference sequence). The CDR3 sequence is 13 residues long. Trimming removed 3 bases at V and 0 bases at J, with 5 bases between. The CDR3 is CASSIRSNYGYTF. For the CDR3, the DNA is TGTGCCAGTAGTATCAGGTCTAACTATGGCTACACCTTC.

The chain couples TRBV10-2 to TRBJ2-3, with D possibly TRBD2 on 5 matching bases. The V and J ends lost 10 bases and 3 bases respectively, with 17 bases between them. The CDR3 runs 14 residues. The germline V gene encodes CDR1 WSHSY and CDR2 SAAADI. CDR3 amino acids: CANKRYRGTDTQYF. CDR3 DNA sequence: TGCGCCAACAAACGGTACAGAGGGACAGATACGCAGTATTTT.

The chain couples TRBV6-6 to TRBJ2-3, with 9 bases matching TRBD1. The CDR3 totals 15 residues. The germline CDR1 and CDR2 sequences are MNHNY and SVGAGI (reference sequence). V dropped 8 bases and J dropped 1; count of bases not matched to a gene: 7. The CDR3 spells CASQLQGARTDTQYF. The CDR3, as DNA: TGTGCCAGCCAATTACAGGGGGCTCGCACAGATACGCAGTATTTT.

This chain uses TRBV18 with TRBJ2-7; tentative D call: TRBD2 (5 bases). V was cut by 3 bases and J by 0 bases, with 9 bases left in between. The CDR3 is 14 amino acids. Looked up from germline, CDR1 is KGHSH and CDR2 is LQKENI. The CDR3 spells CASSPAGSSYEQYF. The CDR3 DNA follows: TGTGCCAGCTCACCGGCGGGTAGCTCCTACGAGCAGTACTTC.

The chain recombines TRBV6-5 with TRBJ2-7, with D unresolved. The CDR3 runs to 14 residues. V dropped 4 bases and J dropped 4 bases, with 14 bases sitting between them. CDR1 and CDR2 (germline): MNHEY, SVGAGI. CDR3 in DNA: TGTGCCAGCAGTTTCTCCCTTAGTTCGTACGAGCAGTACTTC. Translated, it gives CASSFSLSSYEQYF.

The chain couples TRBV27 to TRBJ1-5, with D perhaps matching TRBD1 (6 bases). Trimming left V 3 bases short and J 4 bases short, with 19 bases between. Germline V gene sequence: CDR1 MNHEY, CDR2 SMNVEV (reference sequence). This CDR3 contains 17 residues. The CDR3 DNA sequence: TGTGCCAGCAGTTTTAGGGCACTGACAGGTTCGAATCAGCCCCAGCATTTT. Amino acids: CASSFRALTGSNQPQHF.

CDR3 in amino acids: CASSLQGPSNQPQHF. CDR3 in DNA: TGTGCCAGCTCACTACAGGGACCTAGCAATCAGCCCCAGCATTTT. The chain is built from TRBV18 and TRBJ1-5; a possible D gene is TRBD1 (6 bases). Germline V gives CDR1 KGHSH, CDR2 LQKENI. The germline V and J ends were trimmed by 4 bases and 0 bases, with 10 bases remaining between them. The CDR3 loop spans 15 amino acids.

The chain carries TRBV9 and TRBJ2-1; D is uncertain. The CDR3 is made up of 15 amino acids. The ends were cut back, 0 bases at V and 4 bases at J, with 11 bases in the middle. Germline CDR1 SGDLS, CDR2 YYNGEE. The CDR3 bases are TGTGCCAGCAGCGTAGACGGTGGTGAGTACAATGAGCAGTTCTTC. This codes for CASSVDGGEYNEQFF.

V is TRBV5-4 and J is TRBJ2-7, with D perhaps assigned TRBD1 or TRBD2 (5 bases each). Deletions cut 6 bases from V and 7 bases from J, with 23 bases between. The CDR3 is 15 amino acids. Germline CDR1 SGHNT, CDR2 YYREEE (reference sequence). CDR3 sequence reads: CASNQKGSLGEEQYF. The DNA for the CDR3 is TGTGCCAGCAACCAAAAGGGTTCCTTGGGGGAGGAGCAGTACTTC.

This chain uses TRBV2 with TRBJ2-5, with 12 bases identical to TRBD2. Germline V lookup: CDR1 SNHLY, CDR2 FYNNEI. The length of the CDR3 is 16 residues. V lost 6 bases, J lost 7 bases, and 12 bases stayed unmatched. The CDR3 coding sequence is TGTGCCAGCAGCGGACTAGCGGGGCTTGGTGTCAGGACCCAGTACTTC. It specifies CASSGLAGLGVRTQYF.

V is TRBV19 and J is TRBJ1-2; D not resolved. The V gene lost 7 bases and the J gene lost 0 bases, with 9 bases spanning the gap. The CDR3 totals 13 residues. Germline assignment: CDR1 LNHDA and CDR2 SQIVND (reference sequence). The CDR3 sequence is CASMGRPNYGYTF. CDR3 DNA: TGTGCCAGTATGGGTCGACCTAACTATGGCTACACCTTC.

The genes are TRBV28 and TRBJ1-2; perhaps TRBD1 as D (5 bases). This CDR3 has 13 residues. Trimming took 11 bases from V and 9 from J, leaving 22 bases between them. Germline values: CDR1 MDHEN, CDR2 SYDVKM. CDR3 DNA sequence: TGTGCCTCCGTTGGGGCCCCTGAGCGAAGCTACACCTTC. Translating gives CASVGAPERSYTF.

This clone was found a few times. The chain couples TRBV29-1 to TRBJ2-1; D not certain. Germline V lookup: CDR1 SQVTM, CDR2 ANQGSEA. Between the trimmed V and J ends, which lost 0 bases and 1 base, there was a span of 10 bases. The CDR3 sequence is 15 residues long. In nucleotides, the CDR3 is TGCAGCGTTGAAGAAGGGCTCCGATCCTACAATGAGCAGTTCTTC. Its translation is CSVEEGLRSYNEQFF.

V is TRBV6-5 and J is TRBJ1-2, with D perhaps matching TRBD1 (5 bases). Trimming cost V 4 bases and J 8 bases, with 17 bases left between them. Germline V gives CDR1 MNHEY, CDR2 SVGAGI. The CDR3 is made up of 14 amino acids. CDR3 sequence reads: CASSSGTLVGGYTF. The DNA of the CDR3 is TGTGCCAGCAGTTCTGGGACCCTCGTTGGGGGCTACACCTTC.

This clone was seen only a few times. CDR3 amino acids: CASSGANYGYTF. DNA for the CDR3: TGTGCCAGCAGTGGGGCCAACTATGGCTACACCTTC. J is TRBJ1-2 and V is TRBV5-5, with D possibly matching TRBD1 (5 bases). V was clipped by 5 bases and J by 2 bases, with 7 bases between them. Germline CDR1 and CDR2: SGHKS and YYEKEE (reference sequence). The length of the CDR3 is 12 residues.

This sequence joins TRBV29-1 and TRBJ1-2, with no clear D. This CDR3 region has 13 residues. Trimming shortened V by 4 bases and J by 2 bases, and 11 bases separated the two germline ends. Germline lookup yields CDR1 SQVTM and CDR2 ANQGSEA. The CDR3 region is CSVGFPGNYGYTF. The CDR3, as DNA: TGCAGCGTTGGGTTCCCCGGAAACTATGGCTACACCTTC.

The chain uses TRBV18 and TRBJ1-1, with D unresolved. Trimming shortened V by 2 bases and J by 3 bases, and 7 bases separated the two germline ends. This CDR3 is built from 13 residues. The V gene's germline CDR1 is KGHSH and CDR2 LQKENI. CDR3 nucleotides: TGTGCCAGCTCACCAATTCAGGACACTGAAGCTTTCTTT. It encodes CASSPIQDTEAFF.

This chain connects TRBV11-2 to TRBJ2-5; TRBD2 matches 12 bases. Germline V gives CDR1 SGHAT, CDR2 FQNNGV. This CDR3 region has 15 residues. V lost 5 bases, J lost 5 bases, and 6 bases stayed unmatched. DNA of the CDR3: TGTGCCAGCAGCCCGACTAGCGGGAGCGTCGAGACCCAGTACTTC. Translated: CASSPTSGSVETQYF.

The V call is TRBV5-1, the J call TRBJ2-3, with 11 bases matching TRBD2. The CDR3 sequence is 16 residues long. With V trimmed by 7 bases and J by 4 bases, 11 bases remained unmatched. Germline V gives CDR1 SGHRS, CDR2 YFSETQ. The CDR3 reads CASRLSGRGFSDTQYF. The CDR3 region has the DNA TGCGCCAGCCGACTTAGCGGGAGGGGATTCTCAGATACGCAGTATTTT.

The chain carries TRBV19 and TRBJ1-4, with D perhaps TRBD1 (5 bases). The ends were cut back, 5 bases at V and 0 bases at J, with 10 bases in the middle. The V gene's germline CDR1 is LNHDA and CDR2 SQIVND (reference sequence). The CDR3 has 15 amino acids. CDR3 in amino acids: CASSSQAPTNEKLFF. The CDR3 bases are TGTGCCAGTAGTTCACAGGCGCCAACTAATGAAAAACTGTTTTTT. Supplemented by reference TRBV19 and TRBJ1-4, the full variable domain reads DGGITQSPKYLFRKEGQNVTLSCEQNLNHDAMYWYRQDPGQGLRLIYYSQIVNDFQKGDIAEGYSVSREKKESFPLTVTSAQKNPTAFYLCASSSQAPTNEKLFFGSGTQLSVL.

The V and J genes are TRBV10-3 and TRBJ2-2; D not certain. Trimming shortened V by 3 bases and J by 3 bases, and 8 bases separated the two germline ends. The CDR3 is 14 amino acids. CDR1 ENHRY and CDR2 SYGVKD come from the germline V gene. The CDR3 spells CAISETDDTGELFF. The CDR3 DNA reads TGTGCCATCAGTGAAACGGACGACACCGGGGAGCTGTTTTTT.